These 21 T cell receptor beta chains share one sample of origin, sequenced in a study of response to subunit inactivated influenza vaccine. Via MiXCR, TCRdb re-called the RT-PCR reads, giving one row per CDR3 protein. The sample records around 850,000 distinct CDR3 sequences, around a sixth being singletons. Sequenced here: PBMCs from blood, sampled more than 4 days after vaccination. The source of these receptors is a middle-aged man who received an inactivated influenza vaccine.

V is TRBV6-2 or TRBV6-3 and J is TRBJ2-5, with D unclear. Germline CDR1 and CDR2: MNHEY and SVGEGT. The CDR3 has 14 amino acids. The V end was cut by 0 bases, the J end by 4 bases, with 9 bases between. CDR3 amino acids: CASSYSFGGETQYF. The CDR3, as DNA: TGTGCCAGCAGTTACTCCTTCGGTGGAGAGACCCAGTACTTC.

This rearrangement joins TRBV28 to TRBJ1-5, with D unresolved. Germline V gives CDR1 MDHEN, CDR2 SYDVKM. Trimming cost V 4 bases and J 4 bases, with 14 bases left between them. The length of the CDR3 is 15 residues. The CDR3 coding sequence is TGTGCCAGCAGTTCCCCCTGGCGAGGTAATCAGCCCCAGCATTTT. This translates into CASSSPWRGNQPQHF.

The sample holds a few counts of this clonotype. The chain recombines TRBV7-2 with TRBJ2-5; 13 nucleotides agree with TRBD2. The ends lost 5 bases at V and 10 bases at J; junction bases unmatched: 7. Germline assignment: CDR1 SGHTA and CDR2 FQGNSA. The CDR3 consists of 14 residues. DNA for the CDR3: TGTGCCAGCAGCAGTGGGACTAGCGGGATCGTCCAGTACTTC. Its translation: CASSSGTSGIVQYF.

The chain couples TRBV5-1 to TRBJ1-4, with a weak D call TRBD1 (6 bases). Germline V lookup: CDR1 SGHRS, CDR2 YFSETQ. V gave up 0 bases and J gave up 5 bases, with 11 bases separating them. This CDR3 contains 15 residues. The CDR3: CASSLARRGNEKLFF. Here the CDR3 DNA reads TGCGCCAGCAGCTTGGCCCGCAGGGGAAATGAAAAACTGTTTTTT.

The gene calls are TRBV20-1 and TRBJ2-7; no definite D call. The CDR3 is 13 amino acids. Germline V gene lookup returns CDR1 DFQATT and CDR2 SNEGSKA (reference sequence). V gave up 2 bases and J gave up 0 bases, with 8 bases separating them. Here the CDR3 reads CSARTPISYEQYF. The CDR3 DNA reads TGCAGTGCTAGAACCCCAATCTCCTACGAGCAGTACTTC.

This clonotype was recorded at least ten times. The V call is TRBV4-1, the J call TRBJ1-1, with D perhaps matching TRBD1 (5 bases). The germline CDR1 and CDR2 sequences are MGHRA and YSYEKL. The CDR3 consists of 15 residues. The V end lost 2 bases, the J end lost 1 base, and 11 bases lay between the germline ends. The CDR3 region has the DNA TGCGCCAGCAGCCAACCGGGACGGTCGAACACTGAAGCTTTCTTT. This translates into CASSQPGRSNTEAFF.

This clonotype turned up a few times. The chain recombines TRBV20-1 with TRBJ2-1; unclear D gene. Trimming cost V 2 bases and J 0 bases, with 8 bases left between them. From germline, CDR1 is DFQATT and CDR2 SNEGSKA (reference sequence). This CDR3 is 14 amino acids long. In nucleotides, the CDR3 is TGCAGTGCTAGAAGCCTGACCTCCTACAATGAGCAGTTCTTC. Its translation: CSARSLTSYNEQFF.

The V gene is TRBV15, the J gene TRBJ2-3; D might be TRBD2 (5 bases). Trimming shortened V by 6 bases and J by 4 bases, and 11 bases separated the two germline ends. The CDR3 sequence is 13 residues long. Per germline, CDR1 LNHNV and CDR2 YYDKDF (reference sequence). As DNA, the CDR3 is TGTGCCACCAGGAGGGTTGCAGCAGATACGCAGTATTTT. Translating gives CATRRVAADTQYF. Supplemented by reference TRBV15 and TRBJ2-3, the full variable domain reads DAMVIQNPRYQVTQFGKPVTLSCSQTLNHNVMYWYQQKSSQAPKLLFHYYDKDFNNEADTPDNFQSRRPNTSFCFLDIRSPGLGDTAMYLCATRRVAADTQYFGPGTRLTVL.

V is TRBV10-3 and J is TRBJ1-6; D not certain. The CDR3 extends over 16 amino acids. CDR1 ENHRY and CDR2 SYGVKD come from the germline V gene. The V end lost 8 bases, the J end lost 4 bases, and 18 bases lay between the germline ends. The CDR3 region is CAIGNNLERYNSPLHF. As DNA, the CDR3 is TGTGCCATCGGAAATAACCTTGAGCGATATAATTCACCCCTCCACTTT.

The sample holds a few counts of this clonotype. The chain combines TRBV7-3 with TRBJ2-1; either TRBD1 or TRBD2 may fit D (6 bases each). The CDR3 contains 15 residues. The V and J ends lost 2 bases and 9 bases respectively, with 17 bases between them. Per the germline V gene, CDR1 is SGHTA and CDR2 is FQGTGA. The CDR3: CASSLYPAEGGEQFF. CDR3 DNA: TGTGCCAGCAGCTTATACCCCGCGGAGGGGGGTGAGCAGTTCTTC.

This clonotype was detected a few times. CDR3 sequence (DNA): TGTGCCATCAGAGCCGGGACAACTAACTATGGCTACACCTTC. Its translation: CAIRAGTTNYGYTF. The chain couples TRBV10-3 to TRBJ1-2, with D perhaps TRBD1 (6 bases). CDR1 is ENHRY and CDR2 is SYGVKD in the germline V gene. V lost 6 bases and J lost 0, with 11 bases in between. The CDR3 contains 14 residues.

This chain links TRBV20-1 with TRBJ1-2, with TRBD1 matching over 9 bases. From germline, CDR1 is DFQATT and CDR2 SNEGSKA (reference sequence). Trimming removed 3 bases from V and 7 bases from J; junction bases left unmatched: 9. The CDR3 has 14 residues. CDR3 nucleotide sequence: TGCAGTGCTAGTGAACAGGGGGCGCAGACTGGCTACACCTTC. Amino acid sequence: CSASEQGAQTGYTF.

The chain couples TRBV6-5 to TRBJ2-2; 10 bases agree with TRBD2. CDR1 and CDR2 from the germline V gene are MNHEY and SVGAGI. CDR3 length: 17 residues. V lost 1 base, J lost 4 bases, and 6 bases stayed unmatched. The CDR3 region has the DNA TGTGCCAGCAGTTACTTAGGACTAGCGGTTAGCACCGGGGAGCTGTTTTTT. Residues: CASSYLGLAVSTGELFF.

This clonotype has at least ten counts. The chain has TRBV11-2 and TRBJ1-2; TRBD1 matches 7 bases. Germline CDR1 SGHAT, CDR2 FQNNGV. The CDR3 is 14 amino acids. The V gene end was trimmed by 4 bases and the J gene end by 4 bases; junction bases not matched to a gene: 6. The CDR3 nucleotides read TGTGCCAGCAGCTGGGGACAGAAAGTCTATGGCTACACCTTC. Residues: CASSWGQKVYGYTF.

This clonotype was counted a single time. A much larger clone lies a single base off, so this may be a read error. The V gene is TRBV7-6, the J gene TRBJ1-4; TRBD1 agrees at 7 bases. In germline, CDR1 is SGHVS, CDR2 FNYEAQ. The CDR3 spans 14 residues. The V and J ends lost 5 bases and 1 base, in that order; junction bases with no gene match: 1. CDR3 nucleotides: TGTGCCAGCAGCCGGACAGGAACTAATGAAAAACTGTTTTTT. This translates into CASSRTGTNEKLFF.

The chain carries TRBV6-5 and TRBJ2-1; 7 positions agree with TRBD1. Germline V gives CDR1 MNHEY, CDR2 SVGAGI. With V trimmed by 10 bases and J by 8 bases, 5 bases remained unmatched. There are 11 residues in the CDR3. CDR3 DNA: TGTGCCACCCGACAGGGCGATGAGCAGTTCTTC. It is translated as CATRQGDEQFF.

The CDR3 nucleotides are TGTGCCAGCAGTGACTCGTGCGGGACTAGCGGGGTTAAGTACGAGCAGTACTTC. This gives the protein CASSDSCGTSGVKYEQYF. The V and J genes are TRBV6-4 and TRBJ2-7; 13 bases agree with TRBD2. This CDR3 is 18 amino acids long. CDR1 is MRHNA, CDR2 SNTAGT, per germline. The V and J ends lost 0 bases and 4 bases, in that order; junction bases with no gene match: 9.

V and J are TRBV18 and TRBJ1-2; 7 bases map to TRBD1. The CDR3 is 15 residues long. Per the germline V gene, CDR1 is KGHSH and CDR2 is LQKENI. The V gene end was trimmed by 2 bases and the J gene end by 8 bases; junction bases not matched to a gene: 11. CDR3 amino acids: CASSPDRQGPYGYTF. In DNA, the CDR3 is TGTGCCAGCTCACCAGACCGACAGGGTCCCTACGGCTACACCTTC.

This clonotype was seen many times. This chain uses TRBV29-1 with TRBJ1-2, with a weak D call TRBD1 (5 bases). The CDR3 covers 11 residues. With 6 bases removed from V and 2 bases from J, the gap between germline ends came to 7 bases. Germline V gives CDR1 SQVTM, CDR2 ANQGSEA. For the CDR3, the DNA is TGCAGCGTAGGGGAGAACTATGGCTACACCTTC. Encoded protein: CSVGENYGYTF.

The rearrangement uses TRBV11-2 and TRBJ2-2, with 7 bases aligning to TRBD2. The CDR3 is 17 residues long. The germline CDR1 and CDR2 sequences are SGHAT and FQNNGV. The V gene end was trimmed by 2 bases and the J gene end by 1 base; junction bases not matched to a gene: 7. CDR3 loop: CASSLFSGGGNTGELFF. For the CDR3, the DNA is TGTGCCAGCAGCTTATTTTCAGGCGGGGGGAACACCGGGGAGCTGTTTTTT.

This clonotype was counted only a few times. CDR3 nucleotides: TGCGCCAGCAGAGCTAGCGAGACAGGGCGCTACGAGCAGTACTTC. It encodes CASRASETGRYEQYF. The genes are TRBV5-1 and TRBJ2-7; TRBD1 is a possible D gene (7 bases). The CDR3 loop spans 15 amino acids. V lost 5 bases and J lost 3, with 18 bases in between. Germline-derived CDR1 and CDR2 are SGHRS and YFSETQ. Using reference TRBV5-1 and TRBJ2-7 for the parts outside the CDR3, the full variable domain is KAGVTQTPRYLIKTRGQQVTLSCSPISGHRSVSWYQQTPGQGLQFLFEYFSETQRNKGNFPGRFSGRQFSNSRSEMNVSTLELGDSALYLCASRASETGRYEQYFGPGTRLTVT.